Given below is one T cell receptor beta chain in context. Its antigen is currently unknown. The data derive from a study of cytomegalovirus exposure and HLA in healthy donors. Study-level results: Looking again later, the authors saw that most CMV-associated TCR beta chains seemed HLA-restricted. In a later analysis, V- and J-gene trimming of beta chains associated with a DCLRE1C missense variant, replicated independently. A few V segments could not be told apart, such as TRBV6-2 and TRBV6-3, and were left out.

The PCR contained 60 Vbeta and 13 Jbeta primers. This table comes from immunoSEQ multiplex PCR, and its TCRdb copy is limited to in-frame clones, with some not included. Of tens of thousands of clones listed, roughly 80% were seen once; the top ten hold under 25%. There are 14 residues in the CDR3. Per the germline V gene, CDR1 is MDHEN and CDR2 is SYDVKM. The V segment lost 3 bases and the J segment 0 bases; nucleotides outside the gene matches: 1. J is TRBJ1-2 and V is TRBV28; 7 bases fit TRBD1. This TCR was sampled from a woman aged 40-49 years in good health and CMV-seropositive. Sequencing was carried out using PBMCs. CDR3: CASSLGTANYGYTF. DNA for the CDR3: TGTGCCAGCAGTTTGGGGACAGCTAACTATGGCTACACCTTC.